The 20 T cell receptor beta chains listed next were all sequenced from one sample in a study of blood T cell repertoires in COVID-19. Profiled with immunoSEQ multiplex PCR; TCRdb holds only in-frame clones, not every one. The sample includes some 180,000 clones, about 89% of them seen just once. The sequencing input was peripheral blood. The receptors were sampled from a man between 35 and 55 years old with acute or convalescent COVID-19.

This clone was observed a single time. The chain is built from TRBV27 and TRBJ1-1, with a tentative D call TRBD1 (6 bases). The V end lost 5 bases, the J end lost 0 bases, and 10 bases lay between the germline ends. CDR3 length: 14 amino acids. Germline CDR1 reads MNHEY; CDR2 reads SMNVEV (reference sequence). CDR3 DNA sequence: TGTGCCAGCAGTCTGGACAGAATGAACACTGAAGCTTTCTTT. Its translation is CASSLDRMNTEAFF.

J is TRBJ2-1 and V is TRBV6-5, with D tentatively TRBD2 (6 bases). Germline values: CDR1 MNHEY, CDR2 SVGAGI. Trimming removed 6 bases at V and 10 bases at J, with 13 bases between. This CDR3 is 12 amino acids long. CDR3 in DNA: TGTGCCAGCAGCCCCACGGGGGACGAGCAGTTCTTC. It translates to CASSPTGDEQFF.

The chain couples TRBV4-2 to TRBJ1-1; D possibly corresponds to TRBD1 (6 bases). The length of the CDR3 is 17 residues. Germline loops: CDR1 LGHNA, CDR2 YNFKEQ. V lost 0 bases and J lost 0, with 14 bases in between. In nucleotides, the CDR3 is TGTGCCAGCAGCCAAGATCCCACAGGGCTCATGAACACTGAAGCTTTCTTT. Its protein product is CASSQDPTGLMNTEAFF.

The table lists this clone with a few counts. The J gene is TRBJ1-4, the V gene TRBV10-3, with D tentatively TRBD1 (6 bases). V was clipped by 5 bases and J by 3 bases, with 10 bases between them. Germline V gene data show CDR1 as ENHRY and CDR2 as SYGVKD. This CDR3 has 14 residues. CDR3 nucleotides: TGTGCCATCAGTCAGGGGTTCGCTAATGAAAAACTGTTTTTT. Amino acids: CAISQGFANEKLFF.

The V gene is TRBV3-1 (or the pseudogene TRBV3-2), the J gene TRBJ1-1, with no clear D. This CDR3 comprises 15 residues. Trimming stripped 4 bases from V and 2 bases from J, with 14 bases between. CDR1 is LGHDT and CDR2 is YNNKEL in the germline V gene (reference sequence). In DNA, the CDR3 is TGTGCCAGCAGCCCCACGGGAGGGATTAACACTGAAGCTTTCTTT. Its protein product is CASSPTGGINTEAFF.

The chain has TRBV5-6 and TRBJ1-1, with TRBD1 matching 7 bases. The CDR3 runs to 14 residues. The germline V gene encodes CDR1 SGHDT and CDR2 YYEEEE. V trimming: 0 bases; J trimming: 3 bases; junction bases outside the gene matches: 2. CDR3 protein: CASSLGQGYTEAFF. The CDR3, as DNA: TGTGCCAGCAGCTTGGGACAGGGATACACTGAAGCTTTCTTT.

The chain links TRBV6-4 to TRBJ2-1; the match to TRBD1 covers 9 bases. Germline lookup yields CDR1 MRHNA and CDR2 SNTAGT. This CDR3 has 15 residues. After removal of 8 bases from V and 6 bases from J, the junction contained 11 bases not matched to a gene. CDR3 sequence: CASRSGTGFVNEQFF. CDR3 nucleotide sequence: TGTGCCAGCCGGAGCGGGACAGGGTTTGTCAATGAGCAGTTCTTC.

The chain is built from TRBV10-3 and TRBJ2-7; 7 nucleotides line up with TRBD1. The CDR3 consists of 13 residues. Per germline, CDR1 ENHRY and CDR2 SYGVKD. V was pared by 7 bases and J by 5 bases, with 8 bases of the junction left unmatched. CDR3 DNA sequence: TGTGCCATCAATCGACAGGGTAGGGACGAGCAGTACTTC. This translates into CAINRQGRDEQYF.

The chain recombines TRBV7-2 with TRBJ2-7; 14 nucleotides line up with TRBD2. Germline CDR1 and CDR2: SGHTA and FQGNSA. V lost 1 base to trimming and J lost 2 bases; unmatched junction nucleotides: 10. CDR3 size: 19 residues. CDR3 sequence: CASSLGPGLAGVRPYEQYF. In DNA, the CDR3 is TGTGCCAGCAGCTTAGGCCCGGGACTAGCGGGGGTCCGACCCTACGAGCAGTACTTC.

The CDR3 is CASSLIQGINQPQHF. In DNA, the CDR3 is TGTGCCAGCAGTTTAATACAGGGCATCAATCAGCCCCAGCATTTT. The chain has TRBV27 and TRBJ1-5, with D maybe TRBD1 (6 bases). CDR3 length: 15 amino acids. CDR1 and CDR2 from the germline V gene are MNHEY and SMNVEV (reference sequence). Trimming left V 2 bases short and J 3 bases short, with 11 bases between.

This chain links TRBV19 with TRBJ1-5, with D uncertain. Per the germline V gene, CDR1 is LNHDA and CDR2 is SQIVND (reference sequence). CDR3 length equals 13 residues. Trimming cost V 6 bases and J 2 bases, with 8 bases left between them. DNA of the CDR3: TGTGCCAGTAGAAATATCGGCAATCAGCCCCAGCATTTT. Amino acids: CASRNIGNQPQHF.

The V gene is TRBV7-2, the J gene TRBJ2-5; D uncertain. Deletions cut 1 base from V and 4 bases from J, with 10 bases between. The CDR3 has 14 amino acids. Germline assignment: CDR1 SGHTA and CDR2 FQGNSA. The CDR3 loop is CASSLVVGVETQYF. As DNA, the CDR3 is TGTGCCAGCAGCTTAGTGGTGGGCGTAGAGACCCAGTACTTC. The full variable domain, in which reference TRBV7-2 and TRBJ2-5 provide the parts outside the CDR3, is GAGVSQSPSNKVTEKGKDVELRCDPISGHTALYWYRQSLGQGLEFLIYFQGNSAPDKSGLPSDRFSAERTGGSVSTLTIQRTQQEDSAVYLCASSLVVGVETQYFGPGTRLLVL.

The V gene is TRBV9, the J gene TRBJ2-2, with D uncertain. Germline V gene lookup returns CDR1 SGDLS and CDR2 YYNGEE. V lost 1 base, J lost 0 bases, and 10 bases lay in between. The CDR3 is made up of 16 amino acids. CDR3 loop: CASSVRSGANTGELFF. The DNA of the CDR3 is TGTGCCAGCAGCGTACGGTCAGGCGCGAACACCGGGGAGCTGTTTTTT.

The chain uses TRBV10-2 and TRBJ1-2, with 8 positions matching TRBD1. Germline CDR1 reads WSHSY; CDR2 reads SAAADI. The J segment lost 4 bases and the V segment lost 3 bases, leaving 4 bases of the junction unmatched. The length of the CDR3 is 14 residues. The CDR3, as DNA: TGCGCCAGCAGTGATCTCGACAGGGGCTATGGCTACACCTTC. Its protein is CASSDLDRGYGYTF.

This clone was detected once. CDR3 loop: CASSLQGTLFYNEQFF. The DNA of the CDR3 is TGTGCCAGCAGCTTGCAGGGAACCCTTTTCTACAATGAGCAGTTCTTC. V is TRBV7-6 and J is TRBJ2-1, with a possible D match to TRBD1 (5 bases). The V end lost 3 bases, the J end lost 3 bases, and 15 bases lay between the germline ends. CDR1 SGHVS and CDR2 FNYEAQ come from the germline V gene. The CDR3 totals 16 residues.

This sequence joins TRBV15 and TRBJ1-2, with 8 bases fitting TRBD1. V lost 3 bases to trimming and J lost 6 bases; unmatched junction nucleotides: 6. Per germline, CDR1 LNHNV and CDR2 YYDKDF (reference sequence). The CDR3 runs to 14 residues. The CDR3 loop is CATSSNRGRDGYTF. The DNA of the CDR3 is TGTGCCACCAGCAGCAACAGGGGGAGGGATGGCTACACCTTC.

This chain joins TRBV24-1 and TRBJ1-4; 9 positions agree with TRBD1. The CDR3 contains 15 residues. Germline values: CDR1 KGHDR, CDR2 SFDVKD. Trimming took 4 bases from V and 5 from J; bases not matched to a gene: 4. The CDR3 loop is CATSETGGRNEKLFF. The CDR3 region has the DNA TGTGCCACCAGTGAGACAGGGGGGAGGAATGAAAAACTGTTTTTT.

The genes are TRBV4-1 and TRBJ2-4; a weak D match, TRBD2 (6 bases). The CDR3 contains 16 residues. V dropped 0 bases and J dropped 0 bases, with 9 bases sitting between them. CDR1 is MGHRA, CDR2 YSYEKL, per germline. The DNA of the CDR3 is TGCGCCAGCAGCCAAGATGTGGGACTAGCCAAAAACATTCAGTACTTC. Translating it yields CASSQDVGLAKNIQYF.

The rearrangement joins TRBV6-5 to TRBJ2-5; 13 bases are shared with TRBD2. V lost 7 bases and J lost 5; bases outside the gene matches: 7. The CDR3 covers 15 residues. Germline values: CDR1 MNHEY, CDR2 SVGAGI. The CDR3 reads CASIATSGGSETQYF. The CDR3 coding sequence is TGTGCCAGCATCGCGACTAGCGGGGGGTCGGAGACCCAGTACTTC.

V is TRBV7-2 and J is TRBJ2-3, with TRBD2 as a possible D gene (6 bases). Deletions cut 3 bases from V and 5 bases from J, with 18 bases between. In germline, CDR1 is SGHTA, CDR2 FQGNSA. The CDR3 is 16 residues long. In nucleotides, the CDR3 is TGTGCCAGCAGCTTGGGGATCTGGCGGGGCGGAGATACGCAGTATTTT. Translating it yields CASSLGIWRGGDTQYF.